One sample yielded the 20 T cell receptor beta chains listed below, sequenced in a study of T cell repertoires in cytomegalovirus infection. TCRdb redid the calling of the reads with MiXCR, one entry per CDR3 protein. In the table there are 360,000 or so distinct CDR3 sequences, around a third of which are singletons. These receptors' antigens are unknown. Sequenced here: cultured PBMCs, sampled from culture after CMV antigen stimulation. These receptor sequences come from a human donor in good health (CMV status not recorded). Some clones in this sample may be carry-over from other donors' samples.

The chain uses TRBV20-1 and TRBJ2-3; D is unclear. The CDR3 runs to 11 residues. V was trimmed by 6 bases and J by 5 bases, leaving 9 bases between them. Germline V lookup: CDR1 DFQATT, CDR2 SNEGSKA (reference sequence). DNA for the CDR3: TGCAGTGCCCATAGGGTAGATACGCAGTATTTT. Translation: CSAHRVDTQYF.

This clonotype was picked up many times. The genes are TRBV4-3 and TRBJ2-7; 7 bases map to TRBD1. This CDR3 region has 16 residues. V lost 0 bases, J lost 2 bases, and 7 bases stayed unmatched. Per the germline V gene, CDR1 is LGHNA and CDR2 is YSLEER. Written as DNA, the CDR3 is TGCGCCAGCAGCCAAGATTATGGACAGGCGGCCTACGAGCAGTACTTC. It is translated as CASSQDYGQAAYEQYF.

This chain connects TRBV27 to TRBJ1-1; D not certain. CDR1 and CDR2 from the germline V gene are MNHEY and SMNVEV (reference sequence). V lost 4 bases and J 7 bases, leaving 7 bases between the germline ends. The CDR3 covers 11 residues. The CDR3 region is CASSSYSEAFF. For the CDR3, the DNA is TGTGCCAGCAGTTCGTACAGTGAAGCTTTCTTT.

This clonotype was seen a handful of times. The CDR3 region is CSATSGPDQPQHF. In nucleotides, the CDR3 is TGCAGTGCTACCTCAGGGCCCGATCAGCCCCAGCATTTT. The V and J genes are TRBV20-1 and TRBJ1-5; a possible D gene is TRBD1 (5 bases). This CDR3 spans 13 amino acids. Trimming removed 4 bases from V and 5 bases from J, with 12 bases in between. Germline V gives CDR1 DFQATT, CDR2 SNEGSKA (reference sequence).

This clonotype was picked up many times. Here the CDR3 DNA reads TGTGCCAGCAGCTTAGTAAGGACTAGCGGCACAGATACGCAGTATTTT. It is translated as CASSLVRTSGTDTQYF. This rearrangement joins TRBV7-2 to TRBJ2-3, with 9 bases identical to TRBD2. The junction had 3 bases not matched to a gene; V was cut back by 1 base and J by 1 base. The CDR3 has 16 amino acids. Per the germline V gene, CDR1 is SGHTA and CDR2 is FQGNSA.

The chain couples TRBV7-2 to TRBJ2-7, with 9 nucleotides matching TRBD1. J lost 3 bases, V lost 5 bases, and 8 bases had no gene match. The CDR3 has 15 amino acids. Germline CDR1 reads SGHTA; CDR2 reads FQGNSA. Here the CDR3 reads CASSTKMDRGYEQYF. In nucleotides, the CDR3 is TGTGCCAGCAGCACCAAGATGGACAGGGGCTACGAGCAGTACTTC. Full variable domain (outside the CDR3, taken from reference TRBV7-2 and TRBJ2-7): GAGVSQSPSNKVTEKGKDVELRCDPISGHTALYWYRQSLGQGLEFLIYFQGNSAPDKSGLPSDRFSAERTGGSVSTLTIQRTQQEDSAVYLCASSTKMDRGYEQYFGPGTRLTVT.

V usage is TRBV20-1 and J usage is TRBJ2-7; D possibly corresponds to TRBD1 (6 bases). Trimming stripped 5 bases from V and 7 bases from J, with 18 bases between. The germline V gene encodes CDR1 DFQATT and CDR2 SNEGSKA (reference sequence). CDR3 length: 13 residues. The CDR3 is CSARPRGEGEQYF. The CDR3 DNA is TGCAGTGCTCGCCCCAGGGGAGAGGGAGAGCAGTACTTC.

This clonotype was observed many times. The V gene is TRBV7-3, the J gene TRBJ2-2, with a weak D call TRBD2 (5 bases). The CDR3 runs 13 residues. The V gene's germline CDR1 is SGHTA and CDR2 FQGTGA. Trimming took off 4 bases at V and 3 bases at J, with 6 bases between the two ends. CDR3 bases: TGTGCCAGCAGCTACGGGGACACCGGGGAGCTGTTTTTT. Protein: CASSYGDTGELFF.

V and J are TRBV6-5 and TRBJ1-3; no firm D call. Deletions cut 7 bases from V and 3 bases from J, with 19 bases between. This CDR3 spans 16 amino acids. Per germline, CDR1 MNHEY and CDR2 SVGAGI. Here the CDR3 DNA reads TGTGCCAGCACCCCCATGGCCGGTGTCGTTGGAAACACCATATATTTT. This translates into CASTPMAGVVGNTIYF.

This clonotype was seen a handful of times. The V and J genes are TRBV25-1 and TRBJ1-2; no clear D. Germline lookup yields CDR1 MGHDK and CDR2 SYGVNS. The CDR3 runs to 13 residues. Trimming shortened V by 2 bases and J by 6 bases, and 10 bases separated the two germline ends. The CDR3 nucleotides are TGTGCCAGCAGTGAAGCTAGAGGGAATGGCTACACCTTC. It specifies CASSEARGNGYTF.

This clonotype came up a few times. The J gene is TRBJ2-2, the V gene TRBV18; 10 bases map to TRBD2. With 4 bases clipped from V and 2 bases from J, the junction kept 16 bases outside the gene matches. Per germline, CDR1 KGHSH and CDR2 LQKENI. The CDR3 length is 20 residues. The CDR3 protein is CASSQRTLSGRASNTGELFF. Here the CDR3 DNA reads TGTGCCAGCTCACAGAGGACATTAAGCGGGAGGGCCTCCAACACCGGGGAGCTGTTTTTT. Drawing the rest from reference TRBV18 and TRBJ2-2, the complete variable domain is NAGVMQNPRHLVRRRGQEARLRCSPMKGHSHVYWYRQLPEEGLKFMVYLQKENIIDESGMPKERFSAEFPKEGPSILRIQQVVRGDSAAYFCASSQRTLSGRASNTGELFFGEGSRLTVL.

V gene TRBV10-3 combines with J gene TRBJ1-5, with D possibly matching TRBD1 (5 bases). The CDR3 runs to 16 residues. V dropped 0 bases and J dropped 4 bases, with 13 bases sitting between them. CDR1 is ENHRY, CDR2 SYGVKD, per germline. For the CDR3, the DNA is TGTGCCATCAGTGAGTCCCCGGGGACCCTTAATCAGCCCCAGCATTTT. This encodes CAISESPGTLNQPQHF.

The CDR3 nucleotides are TGTGCCAGCTCCACCCGGACAGGGGACAATCAGCCCCAGCATTTT. Its protein is CASSTRTGDNQPQHF. The chain has TRBV18 and TRBJ1-5; 9 nucleotides line up with TRBD1. V trimming: 6 bases; J trimming: 3 bases; junction bases outside the gene matches: 6. CDR3 size: 15 residues. Germline CDR1 and CDR2: KGHSH and LQKENI.

This rearrangement joins TRBV7-6 to TRBJ2-1; 9 bases fit TRBD1. The V gene end was trimmed by 6 bases and the J gene end by 4 bases; junction bases not matched to a gene: 10. CDR3 size: 16 residues. Germline V CDR1 and CDR2: SGHVS, FNYEAQ. The CDR3 DNA sequence: TGTGCCAGCAGTCGAACCGGGACAGGGTTTTACAATGAGCAGTTCTTC. This codes for CASSRTGTGFYNEQFF.

This clonotype has more than one count but fewer than ten. This sequence joins TRBV28 and TRBJ1-3, with D uncertain. The germline V gene has CDR1 MDHEN and CDR2 SYDVKM. The CDR3 consists of 14 residues. Trimming took off 2 bases at V and 1 base at J, with 6 bases between the two ends. DNA of the CDR3: TGTGCCAGCAGTTTAAGGCGTTCTGGAAACACCATATATTTT. This gives the protein CASSLRRSGNTIYF. The whole variable domain, remainder taken from reference TRBV28 and TRBJ1-3, is DVKVTQSSRYLVKRTGEKVFLECVQDMDHENMFWYRQDPGLGLRLIYFSYDVKMKEKGDIPEGYSVSREKKERFSLILESASTNQTSMYLCASSLRRSGNTIYFGEGSWLTVV.

This clonotype occurred a few times. The chain combines TRBV7-8 with TRBJ2-1; D gene unclear. V lost 5 bases and J lost 10, with 12 bases in between. Germline values: CDR1 SGHVS, CDR2 FQNEAQ. The CDR3 length is 12 residues. The CDR3: CASSILPREQFF. CDR3 nucleotide sequence: TGTGCCAGCAGCATACTACCTCGAGAGCAGTTCTTC.

The chain uses TRBV24-1 and TRBJ2-3; D unresolved. Trimming left V 3 bases short and J 1 base short, with 13 bases between. The CDR3 runs to 16 residues. Germline CDR1 and CDR2: KGHDR and SFDVKD. This CDR3 is CATSDAARKGTDTQYF. CDR3 DNA sequence: TGTGCCACCAGTGATGCGGCCAGGAAAGGCACAGATACGCAGTATTTT.

The J gene is TRBJ1-1, the V gene TRBV29-1; D uncertain. V gave up 4 bases and J gave up 3 bases, with 12 bases separating them. Germline V gene data show CDR1 as SQVTM and CDR2 as ANQGSEA. The CDR3 covers 13 residues. DNA for the CDR3: TGCAGCGTTGTCGACTGGGATCACACTGAAGCTTTCTTT. Protein product: CSVVDWDHTEAFF.

The chain has TRBV4-1 and TRBJ1-2, with unresolved D. Per germline, CDR1 MGHRA and CDR2 YSYEKL. The CDR3 covers 16 residues. Trimming shortened V by 1 base and J by 4 bases, and 16 bases separated the two germline ends. CDR3 DNA sequence: TGCGCCAGCAGCCAAGGAGGCCGGTACGGAATCTATGGCTACACCTTC. Translating it yields CASSQGGRYGIYGYTF.

This clonotype was counted only a few times. The chain couples TRBV5-4 to TRBJ2-7, with D possibly matching TRBD2 (5 bases). CDR1 and CDR2 (germline): SGHNT, YYREEE (reference sequence). Between the trimmed V and J ends, which lost 2 bases and 6 bases, there was a span of 12 bases. The CDR3 consists of 13 residues. CDR3 in amino acids: CASSFFEGGEQYF. The CDR3 region has the DNA TGTGCCAGCAGCTTTTTTGAGGGCGGCGAGCAGTACTTC.